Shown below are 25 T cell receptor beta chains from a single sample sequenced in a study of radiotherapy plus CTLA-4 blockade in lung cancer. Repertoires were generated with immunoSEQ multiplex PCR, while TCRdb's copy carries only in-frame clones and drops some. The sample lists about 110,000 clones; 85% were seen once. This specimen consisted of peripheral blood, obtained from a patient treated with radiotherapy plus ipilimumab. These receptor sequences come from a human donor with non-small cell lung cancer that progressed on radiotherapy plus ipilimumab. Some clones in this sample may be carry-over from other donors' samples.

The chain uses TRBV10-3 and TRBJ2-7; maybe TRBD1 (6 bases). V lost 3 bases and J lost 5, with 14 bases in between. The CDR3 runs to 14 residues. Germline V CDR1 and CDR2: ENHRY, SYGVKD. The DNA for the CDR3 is TGTGCCATCAGTGAATATGGGGGCGGTAACGAGCAGTACTTC. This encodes CAISEYGGGNEQYF.

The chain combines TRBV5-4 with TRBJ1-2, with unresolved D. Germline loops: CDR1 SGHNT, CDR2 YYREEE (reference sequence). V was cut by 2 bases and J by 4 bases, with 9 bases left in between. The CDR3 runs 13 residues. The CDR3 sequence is CASSFTEFYGYTF. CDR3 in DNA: TGTGCCAGCAGCTTTACTGAGTTCTATGGCTACACCTTC.

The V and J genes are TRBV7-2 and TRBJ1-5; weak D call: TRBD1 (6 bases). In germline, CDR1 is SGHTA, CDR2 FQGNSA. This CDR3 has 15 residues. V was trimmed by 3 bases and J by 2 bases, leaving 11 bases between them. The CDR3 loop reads CASSFTGRGNQPQHF. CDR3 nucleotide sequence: TGTGCCAGCAGCTTCACAGGGAGGGGCAATCAGCCCCAGCATTTT.

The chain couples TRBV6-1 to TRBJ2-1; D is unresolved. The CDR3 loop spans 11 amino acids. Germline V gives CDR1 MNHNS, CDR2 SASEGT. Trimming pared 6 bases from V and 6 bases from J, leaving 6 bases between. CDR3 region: CASRKINEQFF. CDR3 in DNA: TGTGCCAGCAGGAAGATCAATGAGCAGTTCTTC.

The CDR3: CASTRPDKYGYTF. The CDR3 bases are TGTGCCAGCACCCGGCCAGACAAATATGGCTACACCTTC. V is TRBV5-6 and J is TRBJ1-2; the D is unclear. Germline-derived CDR1 and CDR2 are SGHDT and YYEEEE. V lost 6 bases and J lost 5, with 14 bases in between. This CDR3 spans 13 amino acids. Supplemented by reference TRBV5-6 and TRBJ1-2, the full variable domain reads DAGVTQSPTHLIKTRGQQVTLRCSPKSGHDTVSWYQQALGQGPQFIFQYYEEEERQRGNFPDRFSGHQFPNYSSELNVNALLLGDSALYLCASTRPDKYGYTFGSGTRLTVV.

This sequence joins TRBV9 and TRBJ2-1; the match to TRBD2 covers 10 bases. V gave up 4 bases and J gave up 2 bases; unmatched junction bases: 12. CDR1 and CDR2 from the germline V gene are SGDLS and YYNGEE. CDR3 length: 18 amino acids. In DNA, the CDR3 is TGTGCCAGCAGCCCCCGTTCGGAGAGCGGGGGGGCCTACAATGAGCAGTTCTTC. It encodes CASSPRSESGGAYNEQFF.

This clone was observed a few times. CDR3 protein: CAIGRGYGYTF. The CDR3 DNA reads TGTGCCATCGGGAGAGGCTATGGCTACACCTTC. V is TRBV10-3 and J is TRBJ1-2; the D is unclear. Trimming removed 8 bases from V and 4 bases from J, with 8 bases in between. In germline, CDR1 is ENHRY, CDR2 SYGVKD. This CDR3 is built from 11 residues.

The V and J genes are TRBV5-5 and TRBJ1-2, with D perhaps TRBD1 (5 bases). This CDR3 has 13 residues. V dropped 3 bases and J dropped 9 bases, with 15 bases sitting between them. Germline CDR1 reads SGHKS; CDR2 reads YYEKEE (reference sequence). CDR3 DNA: TGTGCCAGCAGCTCCGGGACGGTGGTCAGCTACACCTTC. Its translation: CASSSGTVVSYTF.

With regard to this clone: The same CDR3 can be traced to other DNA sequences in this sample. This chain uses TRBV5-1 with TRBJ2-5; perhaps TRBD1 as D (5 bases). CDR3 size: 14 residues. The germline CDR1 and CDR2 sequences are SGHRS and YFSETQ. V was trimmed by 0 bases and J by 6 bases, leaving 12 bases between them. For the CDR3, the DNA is TGCGCCAGCAGCTTGGAACAAGGGGCGCAGACCCAGTACTTC. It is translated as CASSLEQGAQTQYF.

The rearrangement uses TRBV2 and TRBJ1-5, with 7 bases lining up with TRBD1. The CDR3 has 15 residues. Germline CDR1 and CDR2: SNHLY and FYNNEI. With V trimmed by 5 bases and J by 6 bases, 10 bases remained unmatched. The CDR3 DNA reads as TGTGCCAGCAGTCTAATTACAGGGGCCGGTCAGCCCCAGCATTTT. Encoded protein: CASSLITGAGQPQHF.

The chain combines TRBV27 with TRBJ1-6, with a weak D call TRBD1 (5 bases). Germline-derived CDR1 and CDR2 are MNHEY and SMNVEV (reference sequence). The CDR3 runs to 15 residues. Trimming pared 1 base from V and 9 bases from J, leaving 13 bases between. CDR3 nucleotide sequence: TGTGCCAGCAGTTTATGGGGGGAGTTGGGTTCACCCCTCCACTTT. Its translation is CASSLWGELGSPLHF.

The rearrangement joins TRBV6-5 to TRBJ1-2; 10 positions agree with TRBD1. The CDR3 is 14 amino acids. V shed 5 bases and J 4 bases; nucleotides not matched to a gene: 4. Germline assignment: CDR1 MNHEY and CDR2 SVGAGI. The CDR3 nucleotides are TGTGCCAGCAGTCGACAGGGGGCGAGCTATGGCTACACCTTC. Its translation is CASSRQGASYGYTF.

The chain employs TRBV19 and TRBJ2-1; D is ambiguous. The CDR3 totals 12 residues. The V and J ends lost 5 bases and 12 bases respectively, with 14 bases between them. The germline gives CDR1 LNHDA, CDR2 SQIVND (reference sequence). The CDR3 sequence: CASSASRGRQFF. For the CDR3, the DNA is TGTGCCAGTAGTGCATCGCGCGGCCGGCAGTTCTTC.

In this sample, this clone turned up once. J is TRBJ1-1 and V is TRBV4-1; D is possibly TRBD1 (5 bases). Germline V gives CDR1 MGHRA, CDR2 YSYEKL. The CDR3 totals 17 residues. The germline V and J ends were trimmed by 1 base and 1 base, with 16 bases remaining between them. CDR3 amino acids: CASSQAWGGLTNTEAFF. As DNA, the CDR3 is TGCGCCAGCAGCCAAGCATGGGGGGGACTGACGAACACTGAAGCTTTCTTT.

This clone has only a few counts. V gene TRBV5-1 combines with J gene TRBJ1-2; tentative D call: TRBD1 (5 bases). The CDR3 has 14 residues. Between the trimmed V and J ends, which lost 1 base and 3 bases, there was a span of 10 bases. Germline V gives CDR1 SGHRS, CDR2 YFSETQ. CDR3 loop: CASSLRGGDYGYTF. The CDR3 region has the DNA TGCGCCAGCAGCTTGCGCGGGGGTGACTATGGCTACACCTTC.

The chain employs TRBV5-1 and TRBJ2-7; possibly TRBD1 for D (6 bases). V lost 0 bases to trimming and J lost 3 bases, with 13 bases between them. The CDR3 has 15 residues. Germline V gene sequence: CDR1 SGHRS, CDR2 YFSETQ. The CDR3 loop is CASSLEGVGGYEQYF. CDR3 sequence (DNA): TGCGCCAGCAGCTTGGAGGGGGTTGGTGGCTACGAGCAGTACTTC.

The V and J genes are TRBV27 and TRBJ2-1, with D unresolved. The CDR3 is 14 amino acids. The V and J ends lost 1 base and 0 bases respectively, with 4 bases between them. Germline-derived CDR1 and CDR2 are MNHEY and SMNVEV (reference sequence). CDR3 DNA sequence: TGTGCCAGCAGTTTATACCTCTCCTACAATGAGCAGTTCTTC. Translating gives CASSLYLSYNEQFF.

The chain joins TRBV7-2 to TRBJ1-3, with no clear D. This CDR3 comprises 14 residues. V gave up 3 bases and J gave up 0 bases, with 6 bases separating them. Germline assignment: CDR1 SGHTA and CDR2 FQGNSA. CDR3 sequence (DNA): TGTGCCAGCAGCTTCCGATACTCTGGAAACACCATATATTTT. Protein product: CASSFRYSGNTIYF. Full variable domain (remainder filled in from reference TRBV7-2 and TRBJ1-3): GAGVSQSPSNKVTEKGKDVELRCDPISGHTALYWYRQSLGQGLEFLIYFQGNSAPDKSGLPSDRFSAERTGGSVSTLTIQRTQQEDSAVYLCASSFRYSGNTIYFGEGSWLTVV.

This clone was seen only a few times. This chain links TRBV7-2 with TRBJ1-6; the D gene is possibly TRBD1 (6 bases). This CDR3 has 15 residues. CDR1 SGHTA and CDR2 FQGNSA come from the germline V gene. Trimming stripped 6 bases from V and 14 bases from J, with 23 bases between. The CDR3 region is CASRPQGMGLGTLHF. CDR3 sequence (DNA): TGTGCCAGCAGACCACAGGGCATGGGGTTAGGGACCCTCCACTTT.

The chain's CDR3 is CASSLIQGGNTIYF. CDR3 sequence (DNA): TGTGCCAGCAGTTTGATACAGGGGGGAAACACCATATATTTT. This chain links TRBV28 with TRBJ1-3; 7 nucleotides align to TRBD1. Losses at the gene ends were 3 bases for V and 4 bases for J; bases not matched to a gene: 3. Germline assignment: CDR1 MDHEN and CDR2 SYDVKM. The CDR3 is made up of 14 amino acids. Full variable domain (rest looked up from reference TRBV28 and TRBJ1-3): DVKVTQSSRYLVKRTGEKVFLECVQDMDHENMFWYRQDPGLGLRLIYFSYDVKMKEKGDIPEGYSVSREKKERFSLILESASTNQTSMYLCASSLIQGGNTIYFGEGSWLTVV.

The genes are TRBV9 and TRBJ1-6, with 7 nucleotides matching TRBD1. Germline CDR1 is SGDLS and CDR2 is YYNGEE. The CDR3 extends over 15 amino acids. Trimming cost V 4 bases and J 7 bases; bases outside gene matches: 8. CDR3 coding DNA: TGTGCCAGCAGCATTGGGACAGCACTCAATTCACCCCTCCACTTT. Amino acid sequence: CASSIGTALNSPLHF. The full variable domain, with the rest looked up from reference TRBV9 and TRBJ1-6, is DSGVTQTPKHLITATGQRVTLRCSPRSGDLSVYWYQQSLDQGLQFLIQYYNGEERAKGNILERFSAQQFPDLHSELNLSSLELGDSALYFCASSIGTALNSPLHFGNGTRLTVT.

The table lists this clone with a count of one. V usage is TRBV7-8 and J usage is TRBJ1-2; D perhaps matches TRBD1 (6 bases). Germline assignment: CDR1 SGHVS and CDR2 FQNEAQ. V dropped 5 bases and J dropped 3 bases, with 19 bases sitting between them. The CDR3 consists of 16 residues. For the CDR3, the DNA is TGTGCCAGCAGCGACCGTGCGGTGACAGGCGACTATGGCTACACCTTC. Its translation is CASSDRAVTGDYGYTF.

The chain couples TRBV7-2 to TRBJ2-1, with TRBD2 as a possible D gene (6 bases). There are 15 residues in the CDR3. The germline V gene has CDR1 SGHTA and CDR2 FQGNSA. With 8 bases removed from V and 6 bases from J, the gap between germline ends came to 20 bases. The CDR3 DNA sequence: TGTGCCAGCTACAGACCCGGCGGGGTAACCAATGAGCAGTTCTTC. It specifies CASYRPGGVTNEQFF.

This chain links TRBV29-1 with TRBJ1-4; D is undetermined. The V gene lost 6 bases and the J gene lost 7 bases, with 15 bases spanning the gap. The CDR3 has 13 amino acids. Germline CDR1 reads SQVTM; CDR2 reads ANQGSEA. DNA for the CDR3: TGCAGCGTGGGTCGGGGTTTCGGTGAAAAACTGTTTTTT. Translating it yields CSVGRGFGEKLFF.

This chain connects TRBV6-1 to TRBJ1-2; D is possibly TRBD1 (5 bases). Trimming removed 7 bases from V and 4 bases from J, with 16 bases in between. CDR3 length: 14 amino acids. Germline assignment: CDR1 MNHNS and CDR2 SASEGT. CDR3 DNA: TGTGCCAGCAAGTTAGGGGCATCCTTCTATGGCTACACCTTC. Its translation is CASKLGASFYGYTF.